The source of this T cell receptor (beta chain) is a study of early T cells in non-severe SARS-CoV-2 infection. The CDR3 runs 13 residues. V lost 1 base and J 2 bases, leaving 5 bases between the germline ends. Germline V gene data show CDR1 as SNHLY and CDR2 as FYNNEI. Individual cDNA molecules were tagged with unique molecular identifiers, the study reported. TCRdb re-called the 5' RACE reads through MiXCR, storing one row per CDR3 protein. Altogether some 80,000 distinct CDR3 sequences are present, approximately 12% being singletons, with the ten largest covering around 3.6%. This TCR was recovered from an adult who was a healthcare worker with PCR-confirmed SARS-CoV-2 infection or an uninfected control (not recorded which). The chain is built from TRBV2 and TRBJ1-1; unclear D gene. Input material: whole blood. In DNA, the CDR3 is TGTGCCAGCAGTGAAGGGGTTAACACTGAAGCTTTCTTT. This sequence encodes CASSEGVNTEAFF. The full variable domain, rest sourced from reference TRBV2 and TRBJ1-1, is EPEVTQTPSHQVTQMGQEVILRCVPISNHLYFYWYRQILGQKVEFLVSFYNNEISEKSEIFDDQFSVERPDGSNFTLKIRSTKLEDSAMYFCASSEGVNTEAFFGQGTRLTVV.